The 15 T cell receptor beta chains below come from one sample, sequenced in a study of CD4+ T cells in melanoma. Here immunoSEQ multiplex PCR was the method, and the copy in TCRdb shows in-frame clones only, minus some. The data contain about 10,000 clones, approximately 67% of them seen just once; the ten biggest clones take up approximately 11%. The sequenced material came from cells from a culture (not recorded whether cultured in vitro). All receptors come from a human donor with melanoma.

This clone was seen a few times. The chain employs TRBV10-1 and TRBJ2-7; D gene unclear. The CDR3 covers 14 residues. Looked up from germline, CDR1 is WNHNN and CDR2 is SYGVQD (reference sequence). Trimming left V 3 bases short and J 0 bases short, with 9 bases between. The CDR3 spells CASSEGPSSYEQYF. CDR3 in DNA: TGCGCCAGCAGTGAAGGTCCGAGCTCCTACGAGCAGTACTTC.

The chain uses TRBV30 and TRBJ1-2, with TRBD1 as a possible D gene (5 bases). With 2 bases removed from V and 5 bases from J, the gap between germline ends came to 12 bases. CDR1 and CDR2 (germline): GTSNPN, SVGIG (reference sequence). The CDR3 sequence is 13 residues long. CDR3 sequence reads: CAWSRMEGYGYTF. For the CDR3, the DNA is TGTGCCTGGAGTCGGATGGAGGGGTATGGCTACACCTTC.

The chain joins TRBV7-8 to TRBJ1-2, with 8 bases identical to TRBD1. The CDR3 totals 15 residues. The germline V gene encodes CDR1 SGHVS and CDR2 FQNEAQ. The V gene end was trimmed by 4 bases and the J gene end by 6 bases; junction bases not matched to a gene: 10. CDR3 sequence (DNA): TGTGCCAGCAGCTCTCGGCTGGGCAGGGGGCATGGCTACACCTTC. Amino acids: CASSSRLGRGHGYTF.

The chain links TRBV5-4 to TRBJ2-1, with a weak D call TRBD2 (5 bases). The length of the CDR3 is 17 residues. V lost 4 bases, J lost 6 bases, and 23 bases lay in between. The germline V gene has CDR1 SGHNT and CDR2 YYREEE (reference sequence). The CDR3 bases are TGTGCCAGCAGCCGCTCCGACTTGACGAGGGCCCCCAATGAGCAGTTCTTC. The encoded protein is CASSRSDLTRAPNEQFF.

This sequence joins TRBV11-1 and TRBJ1-1; the D is unclear. Germline V lookup: CDR1 SGHAT, CDR2 FQDESV (reference sequence). The V gene lost 1 base and the J gene lost 5 bases, with 20 bases spanning the gap. This CDR3 is 17 amino acids long. The CDR3: CASSLGRGGKRSTEAFF. The CDR3 region has the DNA TGTGCCAGCAGCTTAGGCCGGGGAGGGAAACGTAGTACTGAAGCTTTCTTT.

The CDR3 loop is CASSLKGRNNEQFF. The DNA for the CDR3 is TGCGCCAGCAGCTTGAAAGGCCGAAACAATGAGCAGTTCTTC. The chain links TRBV5-1 to TRBJ2-1; D uncertain. Germline CDR1 and CDR2: SGHRS and YFSETQ. Trimming took off 1 base at V and 5 bases at J, with 10 bases between the two ends. The CDR3 runs to 14 residues.

The V call is TRBV19, the J call TRBJ2-5; D may be TRBD1 (7 bases). The CDR3 is 14 residues long. Trimming cost V 2 bases and J 2 bases, with 9 bases left between them. The germline CDR1 and CDR2 sequences are LNHDA and SQIVND (reference sequence). Written as DNA, the CDR3 is TGTGCCAGTAGTATATCAGGGGGGCAAGAGACCCAGTACTTC. Amino acids: CASSISGGQETQYF. The full variable domain, rest sourced from reference TRBV19 and TRBJ2-5, is DGGITQSPKYLFRKEGQNVTLSCEQNLNHDAMYWYRQDPGQGLRLIYYSQIVNDFQKGDIAEGYSVSREKKESFPLTVTSAQKNPTAFYLCASSISGGQETQYFGPGTRLLVL.

This chain uses TRBV6-6 with TRBJ1-1; possible D gene TRBD1, 6 bases. The CDR3 covers 13 residues. Trimming pared 5 bases from V and 5 bases from J, leaving 12 bases between. Per the germline V gene, CDR1 is MNHNY and CDR2 is SVGAGI (reference sequence). The CDR3 DNA follows: TGTGCCAGCAGTCGGGGGCGCCGGACTGAAGCTTTCTTT. Its translation: CASSRGRRTEAFF.

The rearrangement joins TRBV5-1 to TRBJ2-5; tentatively, D is TRBD1 (7 bases). CDR3 length: 14 amino acids. From germline, CDR1 is SGHRS and CDR2 YFSETQ. V was cut by 6 bases and J by 1 base, with 13 bases left in between. For the CDR3, the DNA is TGCGCCAGCAACAACCAGGGGGGCCAAGAGACCCAGTACTTC. It codes for CASNNQGGQETQYF.

The CDR3 DNA sequence: TGTGCCATCAGTGAGTCAGGGGGGGGCGCTGAAGCTTTCTTT. Its translation is CAISESGGGAEAFF. The chain links TRBV10-3 to TRBJ1-1; D perhaps matches TRBD1 (6 bases). This CDR3 has 14 amino acids. Between the trimmed V and J ends, which lost 0 bases and 6 bases, there was a span of 11 bases. Per the germline V gene, CDR1 is ENHRY and CDR2 is SYGVKD.

This chain links TRBV5-1 with TRBJ2-7, with 7 positions matching TRBD2. Germline V lookup: CDR1 SGHRS, CDR2 YFSETQ. The CDR3 is made up of 14 amino acids. After removal of 4 bases from V and 7 bases from J, the junction contained 11 bases not matched to a gene. The CDR3 DNA reads as TGCGCCAGCAGCCCCCGGGGGGAGGTGCGGGAGCAGTACTTC. The encoded protein is CASSPRGEVREQYF.

This clone was seen a few times. The genes are TRBV7-2 and TRBJ1-4; TRBD1 is a possible D gene (6 bases). There are 17 residues in the CDR3. Germline CDR1 SGHTA, CDR2 FQGNSA. V lost 5 bases and J 7 bases, leaving 23 bases between the germline ends. This CDR3 is CASSDTTPGVVGEKLFF. The CDR3 coding sequence is TGTGCCAGCAGCGACACTACCCCAGGGGTTGTAGGTGAAAAACTGTTTTTT.

The chain joins TRBV10-1 to TRBJ1-2, with a possible D match to TRBD1 (5 bases). V lost 7 bases and J lost 7, with 22 bases in between. Germline-derived CDR1 and CDR2 are WNHNN and SYGVQD (reference sequence). This CDR3 is built from 15 residues. The CDR3 DNA reads as TGCGCCAGCACGGTTCGGGGGGGAGGGTTCGGTGGCTACACCTTC. It yields the protein CASTVRGGGFGGYTF.

This chain joins TRBV18 and TRBJ1-1; tentative D call: TRBD1 (6 bases). This CDR3 spans 15 amino acids. Germline CDR1 reads KGHSH; CDR2 reads LQKENI. V lost 2 bases and J lost 8, with 18 bases in between. The CDR3 bases are TGTGCCAGCTCACCAACGGCGCGACGGGGGCGAGAAGCTTTCTTT. It codes for CASSPTARRGREAFF.

V gene TRBV4-1 combines with J gene TRBJ2-7; D possibly corresponds to TRBD2 (6 bases). V dropped 4 bases and J dropped 0 bases, with 10 bases sitting between them. Germline V gene sequence: CDR1 MGHRA, CDR2 YSYEKL. This CDR3 region has 14 residues. CDR3: CASSPGRGSYEQYF. The CDR3 DNA reads as TGCGCCAGCAGCCCGGGGCGGGGCTCCTACGAGCAGTACTTC.